Shown below are 11 T cell receptor beta chains from a single sample sequenced in a study of cytomegalovirus exposure and HLA in healthy donors. PCR was performed using 60 Vbeta and 13 Jbeta primers. Using immunoSEQ multiplex PCR, the repertoire was profiled, and TCRdb retains in-frame clones only, with some absent. The sample holds roughly 160,000 clones, roughly 80% seen once. Sample: PBMCs. Every receptor here comes from a male donor in good health and CMV-seronegative.

J is TRBJ2-2 and V is TRBV5-1; 8 nucleotides align to TRBD2. The V gene's germline CDR1 is SGHRS and CDR2 YFSETQ. The V and J ends lost 7 bases and 0 bases, in that order; junction bases with no gene match: 5. The CDR3 loop spans 15 amino acids. The chain's CDR3 is CASGRGGTNTGELFF. As DNA, the CDR3 is TGCGCCAGCGGTCGGGGGGGCACGAACACCGGGGAGCTGTTTTTT.

This chain connects TRBV5-4 to TRBJ2-5, with D possibly TRBD2 on 7 matching bases. Deletions cut 7 bases from V and 4 bases from J, with 11 bases between. Germline loops: CDR1 SGHNT, CDR2 YYREEE (reference sequence). CDR3 size: 12 residues. CDR3 nucleotide sequence: TGTGCCAGCGGAGGGGGGGGAGAGACCCAGTACTTC. This translates into CASGGGGETQYF.

V gene TRBV7-9 combines with J gene TRBJ2-4, with a tentative D call TRBD2 (8 bases). Trimming removed 5 bases at V and 5 bases at J, with 19 bases between. This CDR3 has 16 amino acids. In germline, CDR1 is SEHNR, CDR2 FQNEAQ (reference sequence). The CDR3 spells CASSLLGRGQENIQYF. Written as DNA, the CDR3 is TGTGCCAGCAGCCTCCTCGGGAGGGGGCAGGAAAACATTCAGTACTTC.

As DNA, the CDR3 is TGTGCCAGCAGTGCAGGAAGTACACGCTCCTACAATGAGCAGTTCTTC. Amino acid sequence: CASSAGSTRSYNEQFF. The chain employs TRBV6-1 and TRBJ2-1; D gene uncertain. Germline CDR1 MNHNS, CDR2 SASEGT. The CDR3 sequence is 16 residues long. Deletions cut 4 bases from V and 0 bases from J, with 13 bases between.

The rearrangement joins TRBV5-8 to TRBJ2-2; D remains ambiguous. V was cut by 8 bases and J by 0 bases, with 14 bases left in between. Germline V lookup: CDR1 SGHTS, CDR2 YDEGEE. The CDR3 runs 15 residues. The CDR3, as DNA: TGTGCCAGGATTGTCGGGTCTGCGAACACCGGGGAGCTGTTTTTT. Protein sequence: CARIVGSANTGELFF.

The chain combines TRBV5-1 with TRBJ1-2, with 8 bases aligning to TRBD1. Trimming cost V 4 bases and J 3 bases; bases outside gene matches: 8. Germline-derived CDR1 and CDR2 are SGHRS and YFSETQ. CDR3 length: 15 amino acids. CDR3: CASSAWTGKDYGYTF. DNA of the CDR3: TGCGCCAGCAGCGCCTGGACAGGGAAAGACTATGGCTACACCTTC.

The CDR3 DNA follows: TGTGCCAGCTCACCCCAAGGACAGCGTGAAGCTTTCTTT. Protein product: CASSPQGQREAFF. This chain connects TRBV18 to TRBJ1-1; possibly TRBD1 for D (6 bases). V dropped 3 bases and J dropped 7 bases, with 12 bases sitting between them. CDR3 length equals 13 residues. Germline CDR1 and CDR2: KGHSH and LQKENI.

This clone showed up just a few times. This sequence joins TRBV13 and TRBJ2-7, with D maybe TRBD1 (7 bases). The germline V gene has CDR1 PRHDT and CDR2 FYEKMQ (reference sequence). CDR3 length: 12 amino acids. Trimming removed 4 bases at V and 9 bases at J, with 13 bases between. This CDR3 reads CASSSRQGGQYF. CDR3 coding DNA: TGTGCCAGCAGCTCCCGACAGGGAGGGCAGTACTTC.

This clone was seen a handful of times. The chain recombines TRBV6-5 with TRBJ2-5, with 8 bases matching TRBD2. The CDR3 is made up of 15 amino acids. Germline-derived CDR1 and CDR2 are MNHEY and SVGAGI. J lost 5 bases, V lost 2 bases, and 7 bases had no gene match. The CDR3 DNA follows: TGTGCCAGCAGTTACCCGGGGGGGGGTGCGGAGACCCAGTACTTC. Translating gives CASSYPGGGAETQYF.

Written as DNA, the CDR3 is TGTGCCGGAGGGAAGACAGGGCTCTACGAGCAGTACTTC. This gives the protein CAGGKTGLYEQYF. The chain joins TRBV30 to TRBJ2-7; D might be TRBD1 (7 bases). Trimming stripped 8 bases from V and 3 bases from J, with 17 bases between. Looked up from germline, CDR1 is GTSNPN and CDR2 is SVGIG (reference sequence). This CDR3 comprises 13 residues.

V usage is TRBV2 and J usage is TRBJ2-7; a possible D gene is TRBD1 (6 bases). Trimming shortened V by 5 bases and J by 7 bases, and 24 bases separated the two germline ends. The V gene's germline CDR1 is SNHLY and CDR2 FYNNEI. The CDR3 has 16 residues. The CDR3 is CASSFPPEGQPGEQYF. CDR3 bases: TGTGCCAGCAGTTTCCCCCCGGAAGGACAGCCCGGAGAGCAGTACTTC.